Sequencing of this TCR beta chain was carried out in a study of blood T cell repertoires in COVID-19. About the research overall: From the United States, Italy and Spain came samples of acute and convalescent COVID-19. T cells, B-cell-depleted T cells, or PBMCs supplied cDNA or gDNA.

In the original processing: Quantification of nucleated cells was approximated via reference gene primer amplification. Sequencing used immunoSEQ multiplex PCR; TCRdb keeps in-frame clones, though not all of them. V, J and clone size derive from that table, while D and trimming were established from the DNA sequence. The sample has about 64,000 clones, 88% seen once. This clone was counted once. Enrolled during active infection, Seattle patients were then followed longitudinally. This CDR3 comprises 14 residues. Germline assignment: CDR1 MNHEY and CDR2 SVGAGI. Trimming at V came to 7 bases and at J to 4 bases, leaving 7 bases not matched to a gene.

J is TRBJ2-1 and V is TRBV6-5, with TRBD2 matching 7 bases. The TCR was taken from a woman aged 60-75 years with COVID-19, enrolled during active disease. The sequenced material came from peripheral blood. The DNA of the CDR3 is TGTGCCAGCACGGGCGGGAGCTGGTACAATGAGCAGTTCTTC. Amino acids: CASTGGSWYNEQFF.